This entry lists 12 T cell receptor beta chains sequenced from one sample in a study of OX40 agonist ivuxolimab in advanced cancers. Data came from immunoSEQ multiplex PCR; TCRdb stores just in-frame clones and leaves some out. The sample records 53,000 or so clones, approximately 84% being singletons. This sample comprised CD4+ or CD8+ T cells sorted from blood, obtained in a trial of the OX40 agonist ivuxolimab. The receptors stem from an adult with an advanced solid tumor such as melanoma, head and neck, liver or kidney cancer.

This chain connects TRBV5-1 to TRBJ2-7, with D unresolved. This CDR3 spans 15 amino acids. V lost 0 bases, J lost 0 bases, and 10 bases lay in between. Germline CDR1 reads SGHRS; CDR2 reads YFSETQ. The CDR3 sequence: CASSLGHRNSYEQYF. For the CDR3, the DNA is TGCGCCAGCAGCTTGGGACACAGAAACTCCTACGAGCAGTACTTC.

V usage is TRBV4-1 and J usage is TRBJ1-1, with D possibly TRBD1 on 5 matching bases. Trimming took 6 bases from V and 6 from J, leaving 17 bases between them. The length of the CDR3 is 14 residues. Germline-derived CDR1 and CDR2 are MGHRA and YSYEKL. The CDR3 DNA follows: TGCGCCAGCAGTCAGTTAGGGGTGTTTGCTGAAGCTTTCTTT. As protein: CASSQLGVFAEAFF.

The CDR3 reads CASSYSSLETQYF. CDR3 nucleotides: TGTGCCAGCAGCTATAGCTCTCTGGAGACCCAGTACTTC. The V and J genes are TRBV5-4 and TRBJ2-5; no reliable D call. The CDR3 is made up of 13 amino acids. The V end lost 3 bases, the J end lost 5 bases, and 11 bases lay between the germline ends. Germline CDR1 and CDR2: SGHNT and YYREEE (reference sequence).

The rearrangement links TRBV11-2 to TRBJ2-1; TRBD2 matches 8 bases. J gave up 2 bases and V 5 bases, and 5 bases lay outside the gene matches. The germline V gene has CDR1 SGHAT and CDR2 FQNNGV. The CDR3 consists of 15 residues. Written as DNA, the CDR3 is TGTGCCAGCAGCCCAAGCGGGAGCCCCTACAATGAGCAGTTCTTC. This codes for CASSPSGSPYNEQFF.

This clone was seen a few times. The chain uses TRBV10-3 and TRBJ2-7; TRBD1 aligns across 7 bases. J lost 9 bases, V lost 5 bases, and 10 bases had no gene match. The germline CDR1 and CDR2 sequences are ENHRY and SYGVKD. The CDR3 extends over 13 amino acids. The DNA for the CDR3 is TGTGCCATCAGTTCCGACTCTGGACAGGTGCAGTACTTC. Protein product: CAISSDSGQVQYF.

This clone appeared a single time. The chain joins TRBV19 to TRBJ1-4, with D tentatively TRBD1 (6 bases). The CDR3 runs 14 residues. Germline-derived CDR1 and CDR2 are LNHDA and SQIVND (reference sequence). The V gene lost 3 bases and the J gene lost 8 bases, with 13 bases spanning the gap. CDR3 loop: CASSIGGAGEKLFF. The CDR3 coding sequence is TGTGCCAGTAGTATCGGGGGGGCTGGCGAAAAACTGTTTTTT.

The gene calls are TRBV18 and TRBJ2-5; 7 bases are shared with TRBD1. V gave up 4 bases and J gave up 2 bases; unmatched junction bases: 1. CDR1 is KGHSH and CDR2 is LQKENI in the germline V gene. CDR3 length: 13 amino acids. The CDR3 DNA follows: TGTGCCAGCTCACGGACAGGACAAGAGACCCAGTACTTC. Amino acid sequence: CASSRTGQETQYF.

The chain couples TRBV9 to TRBJ1-2; 7 bases map to TRBD1. V was clipped by 4 bases and J by 3 bases; unmatched bases: 6. CDR1 SGDLS and CDR2 YYNGEE come from the germline V gene. The CDR3 consists of 14 residues. The CDR3 DNA sequence: TGTGCCAGCAGCCTAGGGACAGCTGACTATGGCTACACCTTC. Amino acids: CASSLGTADYGYTF. Full variable domain (rest looked up from reference TRBV9 and TRBJ1-2): DSGVTQTPKHLITATGQRVTLRCSPRSGDLSVYWYQQSLDQGLQFLIQYYNGEERAKGNILERFSAQQFPDLHSELNLSSLELGDSALYFCASSLGTADYGYTFGSGTRLTVV.

The chain links TRBV30 to TRBJ1-2; a weak D match, TRBD1 (6 bases). CDR1 is GTSNPN, CDR2 SVGIG, per germline (reference sequence). Trimming cost V 6 bases and J 3 bases, with 14 bases left between them. This CDR3 comprises 13 residues. For the CDR3, the DNA is TGTGCCTGCACAAGAGACAGGCACTATGGCTACACCTTC. Its translation is CACTRDRHYGYTF.

V usage is TRBV5-8 and J usage is TRBJ1-1, with no clear D. The CDR3 loop spans 13 amino acids. The germline gives CDR1 SGHTS, CDR2 YDEGEE. Deletions cut 1 base from V and 2 bases from J, with 6 bases between. CDR3 nucleotide sequence: TGTGCCAGCAGCTTGTTCAGAAACACTGAAGCTTTCTTT. Translation: CASSLFRNTEAFF. Drawing the rest from reference TRBV5-8 and TRBJ1-1, the complete variable domain is EAGVTQSPTHLIKTRGQQATLRCSPISGHTSVYWYQQALGLGLQFLLWYDEGEERNRGNFPPRFSGRQFPNYSSELNVNALELEDSALYLCASSLFRNTEAFFGQGTRLTVV.

The J gene is TRBJ2-5, the V gene TRBV15; D remains unclear. The CDR3 runs to 13 residues. Looked up from germline, CDR1 is LNHNV and CDR2 is YYDKDF (reference sequence). V gave up 1 base and J gave up 5 bases, with 8 bases separating them. As DNA, the CDR3 is TGTGCCACCAGCAGAGGGCTCACGGAGACCCAGTACTTC. It encodes CATSRGLTETQYF.

This clone was detected a few times. The chain has TRBV18 and TRBJ1-4; D is unclear. V lost 0 bases and J 8 bases, leaving 10 bases between the germline ends. This CDR3 contains 14 residues. Germline lookup yields CDR1 KGHSH and CDR2 LQKENI. In DNA form, the CDR3 reads TGTGCCAGCTCACCACCTGAGATACGGGAAAAACTGTTTTTT. Translating gives CASSPPEIREKLFF.